Below, 28 T cell receptor beta chains from the same sample are listed, as sequenced in a study of technical replicates of blood from four donors. Profiling relied on immunoSEQ multiplex PCR, and the TCRdb table lists in-frame clones only, not all of them. The repertoire holds approximately 81,000 clones, with around 95% as singletons. Material: T cells isolated from PBMCs. These receptors originate from a human donor in good health.

V usage is TRBV11-2 and J usage is TRBJ2-7; D is undetermined. Trimming shortened V by 0 bases and J by 2 bases, and 8 bases separated the two germline ends. Germline-derived CDR1 and CDR2 are SGHAT and FQNNGV. The CDR3 sequence is 14 residues long. The CDR3 protein is CASSLERSTYEQYF. For the CDR3, the DNA is TGTGCCAGCAGCTTAGAGCGGTCTACCTACGAGCAGTACTTC.

The genes are TRBV10-1 and TRBJ2-3; 8 positions match TRBD2. The J segment lost 3 bases and the V segment lost 2 bases, leaving 7 bases of the junction unmatched. Per germline, CDR1 WNHNN and CDR2 SYGVQD (reference sequence). The CDR3 is 16 amino acids. CDR3 in amino acids: CASSERGAGETDTQYF. The CDR3 coding sequence is TGCGCCAGCAGTGAGAGGGGAGCGGGAGAAACAGATACGCAGTATTTT.

This chain connects TRBV5-6 to TRBJ2-1; the match to TRBD2 covers 9 bases. Germline assignment: CDR1 SGHDT and CDR2 YYEEEE. V gave up 2 bases and J gave up 6 bases; unmatched junction bases: 9. The CDR3 is made up of 16 amino acids. The CDR3 region is CASSFLAGETSNEQFF. The CDR3 DNA reads as TGTGCCAGCAGCTTCTTAGCGGGAGAAACTTCCAATGAGCAGTTCTTC.

This chain joins TRBV15 and TRBJ1-5; the match to TRBD1 covers 7 bases. This CDR3 has 17 amino acids. Germline CDR1 reads LNHNV; CDR2 reads YYDKDF (reference sequence). Trimming cost V 9 bases and J 2 bases; bases outside gene matches: 16. CDR3 bases: TGTGCCACTAAGCCGGGTATACGCCAGGGGGGCAATCAGCCCCAGCATTTT. It specifies CATKPGIRQGGNQPQHF.

A single count supports this clone. The chain is built from TRBV6-5 and TRBJ2-1; 10 bases agree with TRBD1. CDR1 and CDR2 from the germline V gene are MNHEY and SVGAGI. CDR3 length: 15 residues. V shed 6 bases and J 8 bases; nucleotides not matched to a gene: 10. CDR3 amino acids: CASRPHPGTGDEQFF. The CDR3 coding sequence is TGTGCCAGCAGACCACATCCCGGGACAGGGGATGAGCAGTTCTTC.

This clone showed up just once. V gene TRBV7-2 combines with J gene TRBJ2-7, with TRBD2 matching 7 bases. V shed 5 bases, J shed 0 bases, and the junction held 4 bases outside the gene matches. CDR3 length: 14 amino acids. Germline V gene lookup returns CDR1 SGHTA and CDR2 FQGNSA. Here the CDR3 DNA reads TGTGCCAGCAGCCTCGGCGGGGGCTCCTACGAGCAGTACTTC. Translation: CASSLGGGSYEQYF. Using reference TRBV7-2 and TRBJ2-7 for the parts outside the CDR3, the full variable domain is GAGVSQSPSNKVTEKGKDVELRCDPISGHTALYWYRQSLGQGLEFLIYFQGNSAPDKSGLPSDRFSAERTGGSVSTLTIQRTQQEDSAVYLCASSLGGGSYEQYFGPGTRLTVT.

The genes are TRBV6-5 and TRBJ2-7; 11 bases fit TRBD1. There are 15 residues in the CDR3. Trimming removed 5 bases from V and 3 bases from J; junction bases left unmatched: 6. Per the germline V gene, CDR1 is MNHEY and CDR2 is SVGAGI. The CDR3: CASSVSGTGGYEQYF. The CDR3 DNA follows: TGTGCCAGCAGTGTATCCGGGACAGGGGGCTACGAGCAGTACTTC.

The V and J genes are TRBV11-2 and TRBJ2-3; no firm D call. In germline, CDR1 is SGHAT, CDR2 FQNNGV. Trimming removed 4 bases from V and 2 bases from J, with 22 bases in between. The CDR3 length is 18 residues. CDR3 loop: CASSSHTTLLELTDTQYF. CDR3 in DNA: TGTGCCAGCAGCTCCCACACTACTCTACTCGAACTCACAGATACGCAGTATTTT.

The J gene is TRBJ2-2, the V gene TRBV7-9; 9 positions match TRBD2. This CDR3 has 17 amino acids. V trimming: 1 base; J trimming: 5 bases; junction bases outside the gene matches: 8. The germline CDR1 and CDR2 sequences are SEHNR and FQNEAQ (reference sequence). CDR3 protein: CASSLVVAGDVTGELFF. CDR3 nucleotide sequence: TGTGCCAGCAGCTTAGTGGTAGCGGGAGACGTTACCGGGGAGCTGTTTTTT.

The V gene is TRBV10-3, the J gene TRBJ2-7; D uncertain. The CDR3 extends over 15 amino acids. V shed 2 bases and J shed 2 bases, with 13 bases lying between them. Germline CDR1 and CDR2: ENHRY and SYGVKD. CDR3 residues: CAISEGLNPPYEQYF. CDR3 DNA sequence: TGTGCCATCAGTGAGGGGCTAAATCCTCCCTACGAGCAGTACTTC.

This clone was detected once. The V and J genes are TRBV11-2 and TRBJ1-2; a weak D match, TRBD1 (6 bases). V lost 1 base, J lost 6 bases, and 24 bases lay in between. CDR1 and CDR2 from the germline V gene are SGHAT and FQNNGV. This CDR3 contains 18 residues. The CDR3 DNA is TGTGCCAGCAGCTTAGCTCTTAGGGCCGGGACAACGGGCCATGGCTACACCTTC. Protein: CASSLALRAGTTGHGYTF.

This chain links TRBV5-6 with TRBJ1-2; 8 bases align to TRBD1. This CDR3 contains 14 residues. J gave up 8 bases and V 3 bases, and 9 bases lay outside the gene matches. Germline assignment: CDR1 SGHDT and CDR2 YYEEEE. In DNA, the CDR3 is TGTGCCAGCAGCTACCAGACAGGGGCGGACGGCTACACCTTC. It specifies CASSYQTGADGYTF.

CDR3 in amino acids: CASSLSVRGNYGYTF. Written as DNA, the CDR3 is TGTGCCAGCAGCTTGAGTGTACGGGGTAACTATGGCTACACCTTC. The chain combines TRBV5-5 with TRBJ1-2; D uncertain. The CDR3 is 15 residues long. The germline V gene has CDR1 SGHKS and CDR2 YYEKEE (reference sequence). Trimming cost V 1 base and J 1 base, with 11 bases left between them. Together with reference TRBV5-5 and TRBJ1-2, the CDR3 gives the full variable domain: DAGVTQSPTHLIKTRGQQVTLRCSPISGHKSVSWYQQVLGQGPQFIFQYYEKEERGRGNFPDRFSARQFPNYSSELNVNALLLGDSALYLCASSLSVRGNYGYTFGSGTRLTVV.

The table lists this clone with a count of one. The chain carries TRBV5-1 and TRBJ2-2; tentative D call: TRBD1 (6 bases). The germline V gene has CDR1 SGHRS and CDR2 YFSETQ. V was cut by 3 bases and J by 1 base, with 10 bases left in between. This CDR3 region has 15 residues. The CDR3 sequence: CASSSTTGNTGELFF. The CDR3 nucleotides are TGCGCCAGCAGCTCGACGACAGGGAACACCGGGGAGCTGTTTTTT.

This chain joins TRBV5-6 and TRBJ2-4, with D perhaps matching TRBD1 (6 bases). The CDR3 is 15 amino acids. The V end lost 4 bases, the J end lost 8 bases, and 19 bases lay between the germline ends. Germline V gene lookup returns CDR1 SGHDT and CDR2 YYEEEE. The CDR3: CASSPKTVNRDIQYF. For the CDR3, the DNA is TGTGCCAGCAGCCCTAAGACAGTCAACAGGGACATTCAGTACTTC.

V is TRBV19 and J is TRBJ2-7; the match to TRBD2 covers 7 bases. CDR1 LNHDA and CDR2 SQIVND come from the germline V gene (reference sequence). There are 15 residues in the CDR3. Trimming removed 3 bases from V and 3 bases from J; junction bases left unmatched: 8. CDR3 nucleotide sequence: TGTGCCAGTAGTATCCTGGCTAGCGGATTCTACGAGCAGTACTTC. This encodes CASSILASGFYEQYF.

The rearrangement links TRBV30 to TRBJ2-5, with 7 positions matching TRBD1. The CDR3 loop spans 14 amino acids. With V trimmed by 1 base and J by 2 bases, 4 bases remained unmatched. Germline V gene sequence: CDR1 GTSNPN, CDR2 SVGIG (reference sequence). CDR3 in amino acids: CAWSGTGDQETQYF. DNA of the CDR3: TGTGCCTGGAGTGGAACAGGGGATCAAGAGACCCAGTACTTC. Full variable domain (rest looked up from reference TRBV30 and TRBJ2-5): SQTIHQWPATLVQPVGSPLSLECTVEGTSNPNLYWYRQAAGRGLQLLFYSVGIGQISSEVPQNLSASRPQDRQFILSSKKLLLSDSGFYLCAWSGTGDQETQYFGPGTRLLVL.

The chain employs TRBV20-1 and TRBJ2-2, with a possible D match to TRBD1 (5 bases). Trimming left V 7 bases short and J 7 bases short, with 10 bases between. This CDR3 is built from 11 residues. Germline assignment: CDR1 DFQATT and CDR2 SNEGSKA (reference sequence). This CDR3 reads CSVEQVGELFF. CDR3 nucleotide sequence: TGCAGTGTAGAACAGGTCGGGGAGCTGTTTTTT.

The CDR3 reads CAHGRGAFF. CDR3 nucleotide sequence: TGTGCTCATGGGCGGGGAGCTTTCTTT. The genes are TRBV19 and TRBJ1-1; D uncertain. Germline V gives CDR1 LNHDA, CDR2 SQIVND (reference sequence). The CDR3 contains 9 residues. Variable domain in full (rest from reference TRBV19 and TRBJ1-1): DGGITQSPKYLFRKEGQNVTLSCEQNLNHDAMYWYRQDPGQGLRLIYYSQIVNDFQKGDIAEGYSVSREKKESFPLTVTSAQKNPTAFYLCAHGRGAFFGQGTRLTVV.

The chain carries TRBV5-4 and TRBJ1-2, with 9 bases matching TRBD1. Germline trimming cut 4 bases from V and 6 bases from J; bases unmatched to any gene: 10. Germline assignment: CDR1 SGHNT and CDR2 YYREEE (reference sequence). The CDR3 spans 15 residues. The CDR3, as DNA: TGTGCCAGCAGCCAGAACAGGGGGCGATCTCATGGCTACACCTTC. Protein product: CASSQNRGRSHGYTF.

CDR3 nucleotides: TGTGCCAGCAGCCCTACTGACAGGGCCTCCTACAATGAGCAGTTCTTC. Encoded protein: CASSPTDRASYNEQFF. This rearrangement joins TRBV9 to TRBJ2-1, with 7 bases identical to TRBD1. Germline CDR1 SGDLS, CDR2 YYNGEE. The CDR3 consists of 16 residues. The trim removed 4 bases at V and 0 bases at J, leaving 7 bases unmatched.

The V and J genes are TRBV27 and TRBJ1-2, with D possibly matching TRBD1 (5 bases). The CDR3 loop spans 14 amino acids. Trimming left V 4 bases short and J 2 bases short, with 11 bases between. Germline V gene data show CDR1 as MNHEY and CDR2 as SMNVEV (reference sequence). CDR3 nucleotide sequence: TGTGCCAGCAGTTCGACAGAAACGAACTATGGCTACACCTTC. Protein sequence: CASSSTETNYGYTF.

This clone was seen only once. V and J are TRBV30 and TRBJ2-1, with no clear D. Germline V gene data show CDR1 as GTSNPN and CDR2 as SVGIG (reference sequence). There are 13 residues in the CDR3. Trimming took off 2 bases at V and 4 bases at J, with 9 bases between the two ends. DNA for the CDR3: TGTGCCTGGAGTATCTTAGATTACAATGAGCAGTTCTTC. Its protein is CAWSILDYNEQFF.

This sequence joins TRBV11-3 and TRBJ2-3; D is unresolved. The CDR3 is 17 residues long. Germline values: CDR1 SGHNT, CDR2 YENEEA. V was cut by 5 bases and J by 0 bases, with 18 bases left in between. In nucleotides, the CDR3 is TGTGCCAGCAGCATTACACGAGGCGGAACTAGCACAGATACGCAGTATTTT. As protein: CASSITRGGTSTDTQYF.

The rearrangement joins TRBV10-3 to TRBJ2-7; D perhaps matches TRBD2 (5 bases). Germline CDR1 and CDR2: ENHRY and SYGVKD. This CDR3 has 16 amino acids. V was trimmed by 5 bases and J by 6 bases, leaving 23 bases between them. CDR3 protein: CAISRGGSEQPGEQYF. The CDR3 bases are TGTGCCATCAGTAGAGGCGGTAGCGAACAACCAGGCGAGCAGTACTTC.

V usage is TRBV19 and J usage is TRBJ2-1; the D gene is possibly TRBD2 (6 bases). V lost 4 bases and J lost 8, with 6 bases in between. The CDR3 spans 11 residues. The germline V gene has CDR1 LNHDA and CDR2 SQIVND (reference sequence). For the CDR3, the DNA is TGTGCCAGTAGTAAGCGGGATGAGCAGTTCTTC. It codes for CASSKRDEQFF.

The V and J genes are TRBV6-5 and TRBJ2-3, with TRBD2 identical over 7 bases. The J segment lost 3 bases and the V segment lost 3 bases, leaving 6 bases of the junction unmatched. In germline, CDR1 is MNHEY, CDR2 SVGAGI. The CDR3 loop spans 15 amino acids. Written as DNA, the CDR3 is TGTGCCAGCAGTTATAGGCGGGAGAGGACAGATACGCAGTATTTT. Protein product: CASSYRRERTDTQYF.

V is TRBV4-2 and J is TRBJ2-7; 7 nucleotides agree with TRBD2. The CDR3 runs to 16 residues. Germline V gene lookup returns CDR1 LGHNA and CDR2 YNFKEQ. J gave up 3 bases and V 1 base, and 9 bases lay outside the gene matches. This CDR3 is CASSQASSGDLYEQYF. CDR3 DNA: TGTGCCAGCAGCCAAGCTTCTAGCGGTGATCTCTACGAGCAGTACTTC.